Following are 17 T cell receptor beta chains from one sample sequenced in a study of cytomegalovirus exposure and HLA in healthy donors. In the PCR, 60 Vbeta and 13 Jbeta primers were used. Generated by immunoSEQ multiplex PCR, the TCRdb table keeps only in-frame clones and is missing some. This sample has 100,000 or so clones, with about 81% found just once. Sequencing input: PBMCs. The receptor source for this set is a man aged 30 to 39 in good health and CMV-seronegative.

This chain joins TRBV12-5 and TRBJ2-3, with a weak D call TRBD1 (5 bases). This CDR3 has 14 residues. Trimming left V 4 bases short and J 7 bases short, with 15 bases between. From germline, CDR1 is LGHNT and CDR2 FRNRAP. The CDR3 here is CASGSDRAPNTQYF. The CDR3 coding sequence is TGTGCTAGTGGTTCCGACAGAGCCCCGAATACGCAGTATTTT.

The V gene is TRBV7-9, the J gene TRBJ1-4, with D perhaps matching TRBD1 (6 bases). The CDR3 is 18 residues long. Per the germline V gene, CDR1 is SEHNR and CDR2 is FQNEAQ (reference sequence). The germline V and J ends were trimmed by 1 base and 0 bases, with 15 bases remaining between them. The CDR3 is CASSLGGRGRATNEKLFF. CDR3 DNA sequence: TGTGCCAGCAGCTTAGGCGGCAGGGGTCGAGCAACTAATGAAAAACTGTTTTTT. Full variable domain (rest looked up from reference TRBV7-9 and TRBJ1-4): DTGVSQNPRHKITKRGQNVTFRCDPISEHNRLYWYRQTLGQGPEFLTYFQNEAQLEKSRLLSDRFSAERPKGSFSTLEIQRTEQGDSAMYLCASSLGGRGRATNEKLFFGSGTQLSVL.

The chain couples TRBV6-5 to TRBJ2-2; D might be TRBD1 (5 bases). The CDR3 runs to 15 residues. Germline V CDR1 and CDR2: MNHEY, SVGAGI. Trimming removed 2 bases from V and 6 bases from J, with 13 bases in between. In DNA, the CDR3 is TGTGCCAGCAGTTACGGCAGGGCCCAACCCGGGGAGCTGTTTTTT. It encodes CASSYGRAQPGELFF.

The chain combines TRBV5-1 with TRBJ2-5, with TRBD1 as a possible D gene (5 bases). V was pared by 1 base and J by 3 bases, with 13 bases between. The CDR3 length is 15 residues. CDR1 and CDR2 from the germline V gene are SGHRS and YFSETQ. This chain's CDR3 is CASSLSGRREETQYF. The CDR3 nucleotides are TGCGCCAGCAGCTTGAGTGGACGCAGGGAAGAGACCCAGTACTTC.

The CDR3 spells CASKGDRTQETQYF. The CDR3 DNA reads as TGTGCCAGCAAGGGGGACAGGACCCAAGAGACCCAGTACTTC. The J gene is TRBJ2-5, the V gene TRBV6-1, with 8 bases lining up with TRBD1. In germline, CDR1 is MNHNS, CDR2 SASEGT. Trimming cost V 7 bases and J 1 base; bases outside gene matches: 5. The CDR3 runs 14 residues.

The sample holds one count of this clone. The chain employs TRBV28 and TRBJ1-4, with D perhaps matching TRBD1 (5 bases). V was trimmed by 3 bases and J by 4 bases, leaving 21 bases between them. Per germline, CDR1 MDHEN and CDR2 SYDVKM. The CDR3 runs 18 residues. The CDR3 sequence is CASSLPIIHGQDNEKLFF. The CDR3 nucleotides read TGTGCCAGCAGTTTGCCGATTATTCACGGACAAGATAATGAAAAACTGTTTTTT.

The chain joins TRBV29-1 to TRBJ2-7; TRBD2 aligns across 7 bases. The CDR3 length is 16 residues. Germline CDR1 SQVTM, CDR2 ANQGSEA. The J segment lost 4 bases and the V segment lost 5 bases, leaving 17 bases of the junction unmatched. The CDR3 nucleotides are TGCAGCGTTAAATCTGACCTTTGGCGGGAGAGATACGAGCAGTACTTC. Translated: CSVKSDLWRERYEQYF.

The chain employs TRBV18 and TRBJ2-7; D call uncertain. The CDR3 is made up of 13 amino acids. Germline lookup yields CDR1 KGHSH and CDR2 LQKENI. V was shortened by 1 base and J by 3 bases, with 7 bases between the two germline ends. The CDR3 region has the DNA TGTGCCAGCTCACCACAGACAAGCTACGAGCAGTACTTC. This encodes CASSPQTSYEQYF.

The CDR3 region is CAWSVQPGGLSYEQYF. The DNA of the CDR3 is TGTGCCTGGAGTGTACAACCCGGGGGTCTCTCCTACGAGCAGTACTTC. The chain links TRBV30 to TRBJ2-7; D is perhaps TRBD2 (6 bases). The V end was cut by 0 bases, the J end by 0 bases, with 15 bases between. Germline V lookup: CDR1 GTSNPN, CDR2 SVGIG (reference sequence). This CDR3 is 16 amino acids long.

The chain recombines TRBV5-4 with TRBJ1-1; 8 nucleotides line up with TRBD1. CDR3 size: 15 residues. From germline, CDR1 is SGHNT and CDR2 YYREEE (reference sequence). Trimming at V came to 4 bases and at J to 1 base, leaving 6 bases not matched to a gene. CDR3 nucleotides: TGTGCCAGCAGCGCCCAGACAGGGGCGAACACTGAAGCTTTCTTT. Its translation is CASSAQTGANTEAFF.

CDR3 loop: CARSENLGGEQYF. The CDR3 DNA sequence: TGCGCCAGATCCGAAAATTTAGGGGGCGAGCAGTACTTC. The genes are TRBV4-3 and TRBJ2-5, with D possibly matching TRBD1 (6 bases). The last part of the DNA fits TRBJ2-7 better; the J call may be wrong. This CDR3 region has 13 residues. The germline V gene encodes CDR1 LGHNA and CDR2 YSLEER.

J is TRBJ2-7 and V is TRBV27, with D possibly TRBD1 on 6 matching bases. Trimming shortened V by 5 bases and J by 1 base, and 12 bases separated the two germline ends. The CDR3 runs 14 residues. The germline CDR1 and CDR2 sequences are MNHEY and SMNVEV (reference sequence). CDR3 in DNA: TGTGCCAGCAGTGCCAGGACAGAATCCTACGAGCAGTACTTC. This sequence encodes CASSARTESYEQYF.

This clone was recorded once. The chain is built from TRBV27 and TRBJ2-3; 7 bases line up with TRBD1. CDR3 size: 16 residues. Germline CDR1 is MNHEY and CDR2 is SMNVEV (reference sequence). The junction had 10 bases not matched to a gene; V was cut back by 5 bases and J by 2 bases. CDR3 DNA sequence: TGTGCCAGCAGTGCGAAGGGACAGCGAAACACAGATACGCAGTATTTT. Encoded protein: CASSAKGQRNTDTQYF.

This clone was seen a handful of times. This chain connects TRBV11-2 to TRBJ2-1; possibly TRBD2 for D (7 bases). Looked up from germline, CDR1 is SGHAT and CDR2 is FQNNGV. The CDR3 is 16 amino acids. V was shortened by 1 base and J by 7 bases, with 17 bases between the two germline ends. The chain's CDR3 is CASSLVGGRAMNEQFF. The DNA of the CDR3 is TGTGCCAGCAGCTTAGTAGGGGGGAGGGCCATGAATGAGCAGTTCTTC.

V is TRBV25-1 and J is TRBJ2-7, with 8 bases matching TRBD2. The CDR3 totals 16 residues. V shed 8 bases, J shed 0 bases, and the junction held 12 bases outside the gene matches. Looked up from germline, CDR1 is MGHDK and CDR2 is SYGVNS. CDR3 residues: CASVGLTSAFSYEQYF. As DNA, the CDR3 is TGTGCCAGCGTGGGATTGACTAGCGCGTTCTCCTACGAGCAGTACTTC.

The rearrangement links TRBV29-1 to TRBJ1-2; possibly TRBD1 for D (5 bases). CDR3 length: 14 residues. Germline CDR1 SQVTM, CDR2 ANQGSEA. Trimming left V 0 bases short and J 4 bases short, with 12 bases between. In nucleotides, the CDR3 is TGCAGCGTTGAAGAGGGAGGGGCAGGCTATGGCTACACCTTC. Its protein is CSVEEGGAGYGYTF.

The CDR3, as DNA: TGCAGCGCATTATTACCACTAAAGATGAAGCCTTTCTTT. Residues: CSALLPLKMKPFF. This chain links TRBV29-1 with TRBJ1-1; D unclear. Germline V gene data show CDR1 as SQVTM and CDR2 as ANQGSEA. The germline V and J ends were trimmed by 7 bases and 12 bases, with 24 bases remaining between them. This CDR3 is built from 13 residues.